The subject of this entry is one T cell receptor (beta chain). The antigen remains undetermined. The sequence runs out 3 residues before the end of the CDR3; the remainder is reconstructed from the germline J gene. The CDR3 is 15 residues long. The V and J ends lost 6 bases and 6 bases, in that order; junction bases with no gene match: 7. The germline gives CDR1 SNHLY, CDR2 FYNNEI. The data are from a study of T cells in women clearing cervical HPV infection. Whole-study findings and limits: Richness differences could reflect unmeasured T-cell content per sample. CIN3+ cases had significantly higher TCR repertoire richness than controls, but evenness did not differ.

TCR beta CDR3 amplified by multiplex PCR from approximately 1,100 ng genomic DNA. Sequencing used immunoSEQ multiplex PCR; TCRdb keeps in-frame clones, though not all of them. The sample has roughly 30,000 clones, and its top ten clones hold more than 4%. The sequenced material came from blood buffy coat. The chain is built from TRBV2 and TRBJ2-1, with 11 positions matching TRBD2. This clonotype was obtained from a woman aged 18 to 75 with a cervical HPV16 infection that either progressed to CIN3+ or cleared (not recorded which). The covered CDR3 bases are TGTGCCAGCAGATCCTTAGCGGGAGGGTTCAATGAG. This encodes CASRSLAGGFNE. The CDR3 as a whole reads CASRSLAGGFNEQFF.